This entry describes one TCR beta chain. Its antigen remains unidentified. Sequence at one end of the junction differs from germline and may be a read error. The entry originates in a study of vaccination and CD4 T cells after COVID-19. The overall study: Samples taken post-COVID came a median about 100 days after diagnosis, ranging from 35 to 161.

With the Oncomine TCR Beta short-read assay, DNA from cultured CD4+ T cells was sequenced. TCRdb redid the calling of the PCR reads with MiXCR, one entry per CDR3 protein. In the table there are around 18,000 distinct CDR3 sequences, about half of which are singletons. The germline V gene encodes CDR1 SEHNR and CDR2 FQNEAQ (reference sequence). The CDR3 runs 16 residues. Treatment in this sample: roughly 11-day PBMC culture with coronavirus spike peptide pools or control peptides (ViraFEST assay). This sequence was found in a human donor who had recovered from COVID-19. The chain is built from TRBV7-9 and TRBJ2-7, with 9 bases that match TRBD2. The sample consisted of CD4+ T cells from blood, cultured in vitro, taken before SARS-CoV-2 vaccination. CDR3: CASSNRRGGPTYGQYF. CDR3 coding DNA: TGTGCCAGCAGTAATAGGCGGGGGGGGCCGACCTACGGGCAGTACTTC.